The rows below give T cell receptor beta chains drawn from one sample of a study of molecular identifiers for immune sequencing clone quantification. TCRdb used MiXCR to reprocess the PCR reads, holding one entry per CDR3 protein. The sample has almost 20,000 distinct CDR3 sequences; about a fifth are singletons. The specimen was naive CD8+ T cells from blood, with Jurkat cell RNA spiked in. These TCRs come from a human donor in good health. Some libraries in this study had Jurkat cell RNA spiked in. Each CDR3 is given with its conserved first and last residue.

>TRBJ2-7|TRBV2
CASRYLSGSSSYEQYF
>TRBJ2-7|TRBV6-5
CASSYSDRYEQYF
>TRBJ2-1|TRBV4-3
CASSQDVYNEQFF
>TRBJ2-1|TRBV11-2
CASSLHFYKREGTPRANEQFF
>TRBJ2-3|TRBV7-2
CASSLDRGGGLASDTQYF
>TRBJ2-1|TRBV28
CVSSLALNEQFF
>TRBJ2-1|TRBV7-9
CASSTPRASGASYNEQFF
>TRBJ2-2|TRBV7-9
CASSSTDRGTGELFF
>TRBJ2-1|TRBV9
CASSVEGDAAYNEQFF
>TRBJ2-7|TRBV7-6
CASSLVENYEQYF